This entry features one TCR beta chain sequence. Its antigen is as yet unknown. TCR beta libraries were made by quantitative 5'-RACE with molecular barcodes. TCRdb reprocessed the 5' RACE reads via MiXCR and lists one record per CDR3 protein. The repertoire holds hundreds of thousands of distinct CDR3 sequences, with roughly 27% as singletons. CDR1 and CDR2 from the germline V gene are LGHDT and YNNKEL (reference sequence). This CDR3 is 15 amino acids long. V lost 0 bases to trimming and J lost 7 bases; unmatched junction nucleotides: 6. The data originate from a study of CD8 T cells in ankylosing spondylitis. Overall study results and limits: For ankylosing spondylitis blood, a TCR beta motif of about 8 highly homologous variants appeared characteristic. Disease-linked clones displayed a CD8+ phenotype and appeared relatively rarely in peripheral blood. Matched ankylosing spondylitis synovial fluid reportedly showed significant enrichment of disease-linked clones.

The TCR sequence derives from a male donor with ankylosing spondylitis. The rearrangement joins TRBV3-1 to TRBJ2-7, with 10 bases matching TRBD1. Sequenced sample: blood, either unsorted or a sorted T cell fraction (not recorded which). CDR3 amino acids: CASSQDRDRGREQYF. DNA of the CDR3: TGTGCCAGCAGCCAAGATCGGGACAGGGGCAGGGAGCAGTACTTC.